This TCR beta chain was found in a study of OX40 agonist ivuxolimab in advanced cancers. Regarding the study as a whole: On average, a greater number of expanded clones characterised CD8+ T cells relative to CD4+.

Sequencing was performed with immunoSEQ multiplex PCR; in TCRdb, only in-frame clones are kept and a portion is missing. This table holds 82,000 or so clones, roughly 92% found once. The CDR3 consists of 13 residues. Looked up from germline, CDR1 is SGHRS and CDR2 is YFSETQ. Trimming took 0 bases from V and 1 from J, leaving 4 bases between them. For this clone: The antigen remains unidentified.

This receptor was taken from an adult with an advanced solid tumor such as melanoma, head and neck, liver or kidney cancer. Source: CD4+ or CD8+ T cells sorted from blood, taken in a trial of the OX40 agonist ivuxolimab. The chain combines TRBV5-1 with TRBJ1-1; D gene unclear. CDR3 region: CASSLEPNTEAFF. The DNA for the CDR3 is TGCGCCAGCAGCTTGGAGCCGAACACTGAAGCTTTCTTT.